Presented here are 25 T cell receptor beta chains from one specimen sequenced in a study of immune cell composition in non-small cell lung cancer. TCRdb's table, derived via immunoSEQ multiplex PCR, lists solely in-frame clones and lacks some. The sample records some 7,000 clones, 84% being singletons. Normal lung was taken at the farthest possible site, at least 3 cm from tumour. The sequencing sample was made of non-adjacent lung tissue. The origin of the receptors is a human donor with non-small cell lung cancer.

J is TRBJ1-1 and V is TRBV30; D unclear. Trimming shortened V by 2 bases and J by 5 bases, and 18 bases separated the two germline ends. Germline lookup yields CDR1 GTSNPN and CDR2 SVGIG (reference sequence). This CDR3 has 15 amino acids. Here the CDR3 reads CAWSSSPGPGTEAFF. CDR3 nucleotide sequence: TGTGCCTGGAGTTCATCCCCCGGACCTGGGACTGAAGCTTTCTTT.

The V and J genes are TRBV6-5 and TRBJ1-5, with unresolved D. The CDR3 runs to 13 residues. Germline lookup yields CDR1 MNHEY and CDR2 SVGAGI. V shed 0 bases and J shed 7 bases, with 7 bases lying between them. This CDR3 is CASSYSGSQPQHF. CDR3 nucleotides: TGTGCCAGCAGTTACTCCGGGAGCCAGCCCCAGCATTTT.

The chain couples TRBV7-8 to TRBJ1-6; tentative D call: TRBD1 (5 bases). With 6 bases removed from V and 1 base from J, the gap between germline ends came to 10 bases. CDR1 and CDR2 (germline): SGHVS, FQNEAQ. CDR3 size: 15 residues. CDR3 amino acids: CASSSWGSYNSPLHF. In DNA, the CDR3 is TGTGCCAGCAGTTCTTGGGGGTCCTATAATTCACCCCTCCACTTT.

This clone was detected only once. This chain connects TRBV5-8 to TRBJ1-5; a weak D match, TRBD1 (6 bases). Trimming left V 4 bases short and J 4 bases short, with 18 bases between. CDR1 is SGHTS, CDR2 YDEGEE, per germline. This CDR3 has 16 residues. CDR3 DNA sequence: TGTGCCAGCAGCGGGACGCAGGGGCTGGGAAATCAGCCCCAGCATTTT. This encodes CASSGTQGLGNQPQHF.

The V and J genes are TRBV5-1 and TRBJ2-7; 11 nucleotides align to TRBD1. The CDR3 is 18 residues long. With V trimmed by 3 bases and J by 3 bases, 14 bases remained unmatched. CDR1 and CDR2 (germline): SGHRS, YFSETQ. The CDR3 is CASSSPIPGQGVHYEQYF. The CDR3 DNA is TGCGCCAGCAGCTCGCCAATACCGGGACAGGGGGTACACTACGAGCAGTACTTC.

The chain couples TRBV6-6 to TRBJ2-7, with D possibly matching TRBD1 (6 bases). CDR3 length: 15 residues. Germline values: CDR1 MNHNY, CDR2 SVGAGI (reference sequence). Trimming stripped 3 bases from V and 0 bases from J, with 12 bases between. CDR3 in amino acids: CASSYKSDSSYEQYF. CDR3 DNA: TGTGCCAGCAGTTATAAATCGGACAGCTCCTACGAGCAGTACTTC.

The V call is TRBV5-1, the J call TRBJ2-5, with D perhaps TRBD2 (6 bases). CDR3 length equals 14 residues. Germline loops: CDR1 SGHRS, CDR2 YFSETQ. Trimming shortened V by 4 bases and J by 3 bases, and 13 bases separated the two germline ends. CDR3 DNA: TGCGCCAGCAGCGGCCGAGGACTAAAAGAGACCCAGTACTTC. Amino acids: CASSGRGLKETQYF.

This chain connects TRBV7-2 to TRBJ2-4, with 9 bases lining up with TRBD2. This CDR3 has 18 amino acids. The V segment lost 1 base and the J segment 6 bases; nucleotides outside the gene matches: 13. Germline V gene data show CDR1 as SGHTA and CDR2 as FQGNSA. The CDR3: CASSLEVRGGRRGNIQYF. In nucleotides, the CDR3 is TGTGCCAGCAGCTTAGAGGTGCGGGGGGGTCGTCGGGGAAACATTCAGTACTTC.

The rearrangement uses TRBV18 and TRBJ1-1; TRBD1 agrees at 7 bases. This CDR3 spans 14 amino acids. V lost 3 bases to trimming and J lost 1 base; unmatched junction nucleotides: 2. Germline V gives CDR1 KGHSH, CDR2 LQKENI. The CDR3 sequence: CASSPDRANTEAFF. As DNA, the CDR3 is TGTGCCAGCTCACCTGACAGGGCGAACACTGAAGCTTTCTTT.

The gene calls are TRBV18 and TRBJ2-1, with unresolved D. CDR1 and CDR2 (germline): KGHSH, LQKENI. This CDR3 contains 14 residues. V lost 3 bases and J lost 4, with 10 bases in between. The CDR3 bases are TGTGCCAGCTCACCGGTTAACCAATACAATGAGCAGTTCTTC. As protein: CASSPVNQYNEQFF.

The chain has TRBV5-6 and TRBJ2-3; no firm D call. This CDR3 is 14 amino acids long. The V gene's germline CDR1 is SGHDT and CDR2 YYEEEE. V was clipped by 2 bases and J by 4 bases, with 11 bases between them. The CDR3 here is CASSFSSSADTQYF. The CDR3, as DNA: TGTGCCAGCAGCTTTAGTAGCTCGGCAGATACGCAGTATTTT.

This clone was seen a few times. The chain has TRBV5-6 and TRBJ1-6; D remains ambiguous. Trimming took off 5 bases at V and 0 bases at J, with 12 bases between the two ends. CDR1 is SGHDT, CDR2 YYEEEE, per germline. The CDR3 is 16 residues long. CDR3 DNA sequence: TGTGCCAGCAGTCAGGAGGGCAGCTCCTATAATTCACCCCTCCACTTT. Amino acids: CASSQEGSSYNSPLHF.

The chain carries TRBV6-5 and TRBJ2-7; D is unresolved. V was cut by 0 bases and J by 0 bases, with 9 bases left in between. The CDR3 has 15 residues. In germline, CDR1 is MNHEY, CDR2 SVGAGI. For the CDR3, the DNA is TGTGCCAGCAGTTACTCGGCCCGGAGCTCCTACGAGCAGTACTTC. Amino acids: CASSYSARSSYEQYF.

The V call is TRBV7-3, the J call TRBJ1-1; D remains ambiguous. The CDR3 has 14 amino acids. The V and J ends lost 2 bases and 0 bases respectively, with 7 bases between them. CDR1 SGHTA and CDR2 FQGTGA come from the germline V gene. Written as DNA, the CDR3 is TGTGCCAGCAGCTTACCAGGAATGAACACTGAAGCTTTCTTT. It codes for CASSLPGMNTEAFF.

This rearrangement joins TRBV7-9 to TRBJ1-1, with D maybe TRBD1 (6 bases). V was clipped by 7 bases and J by 4 bases, with 28 bases between them. From germline, CDR1 is SEHNR and CDR2 FQNEAQ (reference sequence). This CDR3 spans 18 amino acids. The CDR3 protein is CASTRGGEGGRGGTEAFF. The CDR3 DNA reads as TGTGCCAGCACCCGCGGGGGTGAGGGCGGTCGAGGGGGCACTGAAGCTTTCTTT.

The chain couples TRBV28 to TRBJ1-2; D possibly corresponds to TRBD1 (5 bases). From germline, CDR1 is MDHEN and CDR2 SYDVKM. The CDR3 contains 12 residues. V lost 6 bases and J 7 bases, leaving 12 bases between the germline ends. CDR3 in DNA: TGTGCCAGCAGCAACCCAGGGTTTGGCTACACCTTC. Amino acids: CASSNPGFGYTF.

This clone was seen only a few times. The gene calls are TRBV7-9 and TRBJ1-5, with a weak D call TRBD1 (6 bases). The V gene lost 2 bases and the J gene lost 8 bases, with 13 bases spanning the gap. The germline gives CDR1 SEHNR, CDR2 FQNEAQ (reference sequence). The CDR3 runs 14 residues. In DNA form, the CDR3 reads TGTGCCAGCAGCTTATGGGGGGCGGCAGAGCCCCAGCATTTT. This encodes CASSLWGAAEPQHF.

The chain links TRBV10-3 to TRBJ1-1, with TRBD1 identical over 7 bases. CDR1 and CDR2 from the germline V gene are ENHRY and SYGVKD. The CDR3 is 12 amino acids. The trim removed 4 bases at V and 8 bases at J, leaving 4 bases unmatched. The CDR3 DNA is TGTGCCATCAGTGGACAGGGTCGCGAAGCTTTCTTT. The encoded protein is CAISGQGREAFF.

The rearrangement links TRBV19 to TRBJ1-2; tentatively, D is TRBD1 (5 bases). The CDR3 extends over 14 amino acids. V dropped 1 base and J dropped 7 bases, with 13 bases sitting between them. CDR1 and CDR2 from the germline V gene are LNHDA and SQIVND (reference sequence). CDR3 residues: CASSIAGRSIGYTF. The DNA of the CDR3 is TGTGCCAGTAGTATAGCGGGGCGGAGTATTGGCTACACCTTC.

The genes are TRBV5-1 and TRBJ1-1, with D hard to call. V dropped 5 bases and J dropped 1 base, with 6 bases sitting between them. The germline V gene has CDR1 SGHRS and CDR2 YFSETQ. The CDR3 contains 12 residues. The CDR3 coding sequence is TGCGCCAGCAGGGGCGGGAACACTGAAGCTTTCTTT. It translates to CASRGGNTEAFF.

By its share, this clone is medium-sized. Here the CDR3 reads CASSGTVVYSNQPQHF. The DNA for the CDR3 is TGTGCCAGCAGTGGGACGGTTGTCTATAGCAATCAGCCCCAGCATTTT. The chain employs TRBV2 and TRBJ1-5; D uncertain. V was shortened by 4 bases and J by 0 bases, with 13 bases between the two germline ends. Germline V CDR1 and CDR2: SNHLY, FYNNEI. The CDR3 consists of 16 residues.

V gene TRBV11-3 combines with J gene TRBJ2-1, with D possibly being TRBD2 (6 bases). From germline, CDR1 is SGHNT and CDR2 YENEEA. V gave up 3 bases and J gave up 3 bases, with 12 bases separating them. The CDR3 runs 15 residues. For the CDR3, the DNA is TGTGCCAGCAGCTTGTTCGGGGGTCTCTACAATGAGCAGTTCTTC. Translated: CASSLFGGLYNEQFF.

This chain connects TRBV27 to TRBJ1-1; D gene ambiguous. V shed 2 bases and J shed 7 bases, with 14 bases lying between them. Germline V lookup: CDR1 MNHEY, CDR2 SMNVEV (reference sequence). CDR3 length: 14 residues. The CDR3 DNA is TGTGCCAGCAGTTTAGCCCAGTTTAGGGATGAAGCTTTCTTT. Translating gives CASSLAQFRDEAFF.

The chain combines TRBV11-2 with TRBJ1-1; D unclear. Trimming stripped 1 base from V and 6 bases from J, with 9 bases between. Germline V lookup: CDR1 SGHAT, CDR2 FQNNGV. The CDR3 is 13 amino acids. The CDR3 DNA sequence: TGTGCCAGCAGCTTAGCGCGGCACTCTGAAGCTTTCTTT. Translated: CASSLARHSEAFF.

The chain is built from TRBV18 and TRBJ1-5, with unresolved D. This CDR3 is built from 13 residues. V was cut by 3 bases and J by 8 bases, with 11 bases left in between. The V gene's germline CDR1 is KGHSH and CDR2 LQKENI. Here the CDR3 DNA reads TGTGCCAGCTCACCCGCGGACTTGGAGCCCCAGCATTTT. Its translation: CASSPADLEPQHF. Filled out from reference TRBV18 and TRBJ1-5, the complete variable domain reads NAGVMQNPRHLVRRRGQEARLRCSPMKGHSHVYWYRQLPEEGLKFMVYLQKENIIDESGMPKERFSAEFPKEGPSILRIQQVVRGDSAAYFCASSPADLEPQHFGDGTRLSIL.